Listed below are T cell receptor beta chains from one sample, sequenced in a study of monozygotic twins with inflammatory bowel disease. Using the 5' RACE reads, TCRdb records one entry per CDR3 protein without DNA. The sample table sets out around 140,000 distinct CDR3 sequences. Sequencing was performed on blood. Every receptor here comes from a human donor with ulcerative colitis or Crohn's disease, or a healthy co-twin of an affected twin (not recorded which). CDR3s include the opening cysteine and the closing phenylalanine or tryptophan.

v_gene	j_gene	CDR3aa
TRBV29-1	TRBJ1-2	CSVDQLSGYGYTF
TRBV7-2	TRBJ2-2	CASTGGGAGELVF
TRBV14	TRBJ2-6	CASSQGSAGANVLTF
TRBV4-1	TRBJ1-2	CASSQIDGGYGYTF
TRBV19	TRBJ1-3	CASSMRRHTGNTIYF
TRBV19	TRBJ1-1	CASSIVGWPEKAEAFF
TRBV18	TRBJ2-3	CASSPRKATDTQYF
TRBV7-2	TRBJ1-1	CASSLDLWRMNTEAFF
TRBV10-3	TRBJ2-5	CAISVVWEAQYF
TRBV10-3	TRBJ2-1	CAISDPAGDYNEQFF
TRBV5-1	TRBJ2-5	CASSSHGPETQYF
TRBV6-1	TRBJ1-1	CASSEMGNTEAFF
TRBV20-1	TRBJ2-3	CSARDSRSGGAAQYF
TRBV24-1	TRBJ2-3	CATSDLIIGDTQYF
TRBV5-8	TRBJ2-2	CASSHRTGGVTGELFF
TRBV6-1	TRBJ2-1	CASSPGHSSSYNEQFF
TRBV12-3/TRBV12-4	TRBJ1-1	CASAIDRAATEAFF
TRBV5-1	TRBJ2-1	CASSSGTTINEQFF
TRBV19	TRBJ1-2	CASSIYGDYGYTF
TRBV3-1	TRBJ2-7	CASSQERSYGESSYEQYF
TRBV7-9	TRBJ1-6	CASSSSGGESPLHF
TRBV18	TRBJ1-5	CASSPPSGTGHQPQHF
TRBV6-5	TRBJ2-1	CASSYGGDILNEQFF
TRBV7-2	TRBJ2-7	CASSLQSYEQYF
TRBV12-3/TRBV12-4	TRBJ1-3	CASSLGGTSYF
TRBV12-3/TRBV12-4	TRBJ1-5	CASSPYSDRGGQPQHF
TRBV6-1	TRBJ1-2	CASSADQGALNYGYTF
TRBV5-4	TRBJ2-4	CASSSTGTLDIQYF
TRBV5-1	TRBJ1-1	CASSLISGRQDTEAFF
TRBV6-2/TRBV6-3	TRBJ2-1	CASSYSVAAGRSLIVQFF
TRBV11-1	TRBJ2-3	CASSPTVGLAGGPGGTDTQYF
TRBV28	TRBJ2-7	CASSLLPVTSYEQYF
TRBV20-1	TRBJ1-2	CSASYGINYGYTF
TRBV27	TRBJ1-2	CASRGRWGNYGYTF
TRBV25-1	TRBJ2-1	CASSRTGEAYNEQFF
TRBV4-2	TRBJ2-1	CASSSLGGGGNEQFF
TRBV20-1	TRBJ1-2	CSAPGGKYGYTF
TRBV6-5	TRBJ1-1	CASSPVAGGEAFF
TRBV30	TRBJ2-5	CAWKNDFLYQETQYF
TRBV5-1	TRBJ2-7	CASSHTMARDAEQYF
TRBV30	TRBJ2-7	CAWSVRDRGTYEQYF
TRBV4-1	TRBJ2-1	CASSQDSGTSVSWNEQFF
TRBV5-4	TRBJ2-3	CASSFTDNRDTQYF
TRBV5-1	TRBJ2-1	CASSSFFSVHVPNEQFF
TRBV12-3/TRBV12-4	TRBJ2-7	CASRPGTGRHEQYF
TRBV28	TRBJ2-1	CASSSSGASGNNEQFF
TRBV6-5	TRBJ2-7	CARRKQKNYEQYF
TRBV5-1	TRBJ2-3	CASSLAGGRGTDTQYF
TRBV18	TRBJ2-3	CASSPDRGGTDTQYF
TRBV7-7	TRBJ2-3	CASSLGTGGHTQYF
TRBV5-1	TRBJ2-3	CASSFAGATDTQYF
TRBV5-1	TRBJ2-5	CASSPGESVGGETQYF